This is a list of T cell receptor beta chains from one sample in a study of blood T cell repertoires in COVID-19. Here immunoSEQ multiplex PCR was the method, and the copy in TCRdb shows in-frame clones only, minus some. The table has approximately 80,000 clones, about 78% seen once. The sequencing sample was made of peripheral blood. All receptors derive from a human donor in a cohort sampled during active COVID-19. The CDR3 runs from the conserved cysteine through the conserved F or W. The D gene is left open where the match is weak.

TRBV28,NA,CASSPPTPRDLQYF
TRBV5-4,TRBD2,CASSGTSGGTYNEQFF
TRBV30,NA,CAWSVAGNEQFF
TRBV19,NA,CASNQGSTEAFF
TRBV6-2/TRBV6-3,NA,CASSSPSPRGAYQPQHF
TRBV5-1,NA,CASSPGTLNSPLHF
TRBV6-5,NA,CASSQLGLGETQYF
TRBV7-9,TRBD2,CASSSPGTRDEQFF
TRBV6-5,NA,CASRRDGNEKLFF
TRBV24-1,NA,CATSDLRADTQYF
TRBV19,NA,CASSGDSLADTQYF
TRBV6-5,NA,CASSFSAMPLNEQFF
TRBV27,TRBD1,CASRYTGGNTEAFF
TRBV27,TRBD1,CASSLTGSEQFF
TRBV11-3,NA,CASSLDTHTQYF
TRBV2,TRBD1,CASSKGQGGTEAFF
TRBV4-1,TRBD1,CASSQPGTGWFGYTF
TRBV2,NA,CASSDVGSNTEAFF
TRBV7-8,NA,CASSSYRSGGSHQPQHF
TRBV11-2,TRBD2,CASSRSGDGYNEQFF
TRBV27,NA,CASSFGGPSNEQFF
TRBV4-1,NA,CASSQDRAGALYNEQFF
TRBV5-1,TRBD2,CASSPDGAGVLLEQYF
TRBV4-1,NA,CASSPLDGGSTEAFF
TRBV7-7,NA,CATPNRDKEQDEKLFF
TRBV19,TRBD1,CASRQGAQETQYF
TRBV11-3,NA,CASSLSSGSSYEQYF
TRBV15,TRBD1,CATSRDRVATGELFF
TRBV5-1,TRBD1,CASSGWGTGGNSYGYTF
TRBV28,NA,CASTSFNPGGPNEAFF
TRBV18,NA,CASSLTEGNYGYTF
TRBV19,NA,CASSTIPGLVGEKLFF
TRBV5-6,NA,CASSLVVDSNTGELFF
TRBV14,TRBD2,CASEPPGLGFETQYF
TRBV2,NA,CASSITLRGGKQETQYF
TRBV5-4,TRBD1,CASSLPTGGDEQFF
TRBV2,TRBD2,CASSGPASGGAGEQYF
TRBV2,NA,CARRGGTDGYTF
TRBV6-2/TRBV6-3,NA,CASSYWASSYNEQFF
TRBV4-2,TRBD2,CASSQERGTSGRVSEQFF
TRBV4-2,TRBD2,CASSDGGWDTQYF
TRBV4-3,NA,CASSRGSGNTGELFF
TRBV4-3,TRBD2,CASSQDPSGRGSSYNEQFF
TRBV5-1,TRBD1,CASSLAGTGGTDTQYF
TRBV19,NA,CARQRRRVNKNYGYTF
TRBV2,NA,CASSAPHGYTF
TRBV6-5,NA,CASSYGLTEQFF